Presented here are 2 T cell receptor beta chains from one specimen sequenced in a study of shared T cell receptors in the human thymus. The repertoire was sequenced with immunoSEQ multiplex PCR; TCRdb's copy has only in-frame clones and lacks some. The sample has around 340,000 clones; around 93% are singletons. Source material: thymocytes. The source of these receptors is a human donor.

This clone was recorded once. The J gene is TRBJ2-7, the V gene TRBV27; TRBD1 matches at 9 bases. This CDR3 is 14 amino acids long. Germline-derived CDR1 and CDR2 are MNHEY and SMNVEV (reference sequence). V shed 3 bases and J 3 bases; nucleotides not matched to a gene: 3. CDR3 residues: CASSFGTGFYEQYF. The CDR3 region has the DNA TGTGCCAGCAGTTTTGGGACAGGGTTCTACGAGCAGTACTTC.

The V call is TRBV20-1, the J call TRBJ2-7, with D unresolved. The V gene lost 4 bases and the J gene lost 3 bases, with 7 bases spanning the gap. Germline lookup yields CDR1 DFQATT and CDR2 SNEGSKA (reference sequence). There are 11 residues in the CDR3. The DNA of the CDR3 is TGCAGTGCTAAGGAAATCTACGAGCAGTACTTC. Protein: CSAKEIYEQYF.